The T cell receptor beta chain described here comes from a study of patients and donors after allogeneic stem cell transplantation. This clonotype came up a few times. A read error may produce the germline difference seen at one junction end. TCRdb fed the RT-PCR reads into MiXCR, producing one record per CDR3 protein. The table lists about a million distinct CDR3 sequences, approximately 19% of them singletons. Germline V lookup: CDR1 MNHEY, CDR2 SVGAGI. CDR3 length: 11 residues. Sequences were obtained from blood, either unsorted or a sorted T cell fraction (not recorded which). The TCR originated in a human donor who was either an allogeneic HSCT recipient or a stem cell or donor lymphocyte infusion donor (not recorded which). It is not recorded whose cells these are; they may come from a transplant donor. This chain connects TRBV6-5 to TRBJ2-3; the D gene could be TRBD1 or TRBD2 (5 bases each). CDR3 sequence (DNA): TGTGCCAGCAGTTACTTGGGGACCGCAGTTTTT. This gives the protein CASSYLGTAVF.